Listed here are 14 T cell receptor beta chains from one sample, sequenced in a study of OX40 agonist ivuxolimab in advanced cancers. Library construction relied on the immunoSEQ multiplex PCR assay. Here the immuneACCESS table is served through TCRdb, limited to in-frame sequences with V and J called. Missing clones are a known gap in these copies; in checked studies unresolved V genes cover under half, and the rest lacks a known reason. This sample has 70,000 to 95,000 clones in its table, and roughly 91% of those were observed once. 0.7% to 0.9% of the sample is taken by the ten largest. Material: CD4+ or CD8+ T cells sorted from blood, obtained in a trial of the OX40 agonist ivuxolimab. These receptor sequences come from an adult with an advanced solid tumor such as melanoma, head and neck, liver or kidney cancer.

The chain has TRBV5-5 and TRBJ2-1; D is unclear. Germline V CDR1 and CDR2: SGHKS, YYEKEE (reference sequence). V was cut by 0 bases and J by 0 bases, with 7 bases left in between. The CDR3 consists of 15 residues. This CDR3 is CASSLAPTSYNEQFF. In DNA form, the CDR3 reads TGTGCCAGCAGCTTGGCACCGACCTCCTACAATGAGCAGTTCTTC.

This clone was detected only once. For the CDR3, the DNA is TGCGCCAGCAGCCCTCGTCTAGCGGAAGAGACCCAGTACTTC. This encodes CASSPRLAEETQYF. The chain is built from TRBV5-1 and TRBJ2-5, with 7 positions matching TRBD2. This CDR3 has 14 amino acids. The germline V gene encodes CDR1 SGHRS and CDR2 YFSETQ. Trimming removed 4 bases from V and 3 bases from J; junction bases left unmatched: 6. The full variable domain, completed using reference TRBV5-1 and TRBJ2-5, is KAGVTQTPRYLIKTRGQQVTLSCSPISGHRSVSWYQQTPGQGLQFLFEYFSETQRNKGNFPGRFSGRQFSNSRSEMNVSTLELGDSALYLCASSPRLAEETQYFGPGTRLLVL.

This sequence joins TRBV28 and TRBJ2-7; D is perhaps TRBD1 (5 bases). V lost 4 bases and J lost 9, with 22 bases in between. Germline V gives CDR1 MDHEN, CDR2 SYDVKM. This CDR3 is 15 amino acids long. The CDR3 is CASSSPGTDIFRQYF. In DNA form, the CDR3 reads TGTGCCAGCAGTTCCCCCGGCACGGACATTTTTAGGCAGTACTTC.

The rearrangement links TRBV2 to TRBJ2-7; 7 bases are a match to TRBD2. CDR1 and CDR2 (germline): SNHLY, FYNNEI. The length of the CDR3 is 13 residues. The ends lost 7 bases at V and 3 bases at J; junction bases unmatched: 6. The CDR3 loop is CASKRDVNYEQYF. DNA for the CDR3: TGTGCCAGCAAGCGGGACGTAAACTACGAGCAGTACTTC.

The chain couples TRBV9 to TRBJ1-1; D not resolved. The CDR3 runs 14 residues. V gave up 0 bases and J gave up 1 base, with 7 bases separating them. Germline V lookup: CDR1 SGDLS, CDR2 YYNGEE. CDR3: CASSVALGNTEAFF. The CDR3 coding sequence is TGTGCCAGCAGCGTAGCTCTCGGGAACACTGAAGCTTTCTTT.

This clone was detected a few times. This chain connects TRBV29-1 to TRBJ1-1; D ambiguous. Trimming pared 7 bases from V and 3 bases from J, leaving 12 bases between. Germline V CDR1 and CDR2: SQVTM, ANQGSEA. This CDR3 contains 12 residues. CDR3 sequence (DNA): TGCAGCGCCACGGCCTGGGACACTGAAGCTTTCTTT. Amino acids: CSATAWDTEAFF.

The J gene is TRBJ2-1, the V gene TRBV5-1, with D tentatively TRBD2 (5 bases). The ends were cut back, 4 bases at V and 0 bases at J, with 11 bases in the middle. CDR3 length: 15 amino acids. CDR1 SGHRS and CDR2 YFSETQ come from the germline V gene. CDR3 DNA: TGCGCCAGCAGCAGCTCGGGGAGCTCCTACAATGAGCAGTTCTTC. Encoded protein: CASSSSGSSYNEQFF.

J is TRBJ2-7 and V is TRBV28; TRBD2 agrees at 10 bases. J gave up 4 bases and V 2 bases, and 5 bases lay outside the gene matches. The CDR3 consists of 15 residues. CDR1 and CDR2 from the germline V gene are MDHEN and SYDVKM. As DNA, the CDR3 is TGTGCCAGCAGTTTAGCGACTAGCGGGCCTTACGAGCAGTACTTC. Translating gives CASSLATSGPYEQYF. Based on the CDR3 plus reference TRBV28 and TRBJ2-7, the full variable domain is DVKVTQSSRYLVKRTGEKVFLECVQDMDHENMFWYRQDPGLGLRLIYFSYDVKMKEKGDIPEGYSVSREKKERFSLILESASTNQTSMYLCASSLATSGPYEQYFGPGTRLTVT.

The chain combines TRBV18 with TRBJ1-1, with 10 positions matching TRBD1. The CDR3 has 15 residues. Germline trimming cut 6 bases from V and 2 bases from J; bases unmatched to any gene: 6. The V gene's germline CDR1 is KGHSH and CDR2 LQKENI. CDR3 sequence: CASSSGQGFNTEAFF. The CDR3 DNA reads TGTGCCAGCTCGTCGGGACAGGGGTTTAACACTGAAGCTTTCTTT.

CDR3 in DNA: TGTGCCAGCAGATCCTCCCTAATCGCGTACACCATATATTTT. This codes for CASRSSLIAYTIYF. The rearrangement joins TRBV6-5 to TRBJ1-3, with D hard to call. The CDR3 extends over 14 amino acids. Germline CDR1 reads MNHEY; CDR2 reads SVGAGI. Trimming left V 6 bases short and J 8 bases short, with 17 bases between.

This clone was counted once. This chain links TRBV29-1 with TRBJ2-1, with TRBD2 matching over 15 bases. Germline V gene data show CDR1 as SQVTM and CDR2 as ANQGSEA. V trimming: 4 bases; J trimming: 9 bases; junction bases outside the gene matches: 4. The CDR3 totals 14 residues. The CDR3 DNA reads TGCAGCGTTGGGCTGGGACTAGCGGGAGGTGAGCAGTTCTTC. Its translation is CSVGLGLAGGEQFF.

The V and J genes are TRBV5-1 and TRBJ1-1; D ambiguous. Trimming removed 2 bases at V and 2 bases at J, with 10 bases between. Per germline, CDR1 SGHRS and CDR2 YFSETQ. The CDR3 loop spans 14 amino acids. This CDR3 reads CASSFQASNTEAFF. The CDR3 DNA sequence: TGCGCCAGCAGCTTTCAAGCGTCAAACACTGAAGCTTTCTTT.

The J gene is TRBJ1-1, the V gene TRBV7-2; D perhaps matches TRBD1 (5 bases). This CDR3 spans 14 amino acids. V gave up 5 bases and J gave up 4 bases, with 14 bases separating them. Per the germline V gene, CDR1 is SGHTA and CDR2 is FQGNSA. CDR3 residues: CASSLDRLLTEAFF. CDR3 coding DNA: TGTGCCAGCAGCCTTGACAGATTACTCACTGAAGCTTTCTTT.

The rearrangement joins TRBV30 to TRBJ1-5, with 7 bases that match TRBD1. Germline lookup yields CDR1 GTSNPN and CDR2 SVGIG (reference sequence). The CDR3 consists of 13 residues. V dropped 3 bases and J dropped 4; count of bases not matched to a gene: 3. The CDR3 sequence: CAWSRDSNQPQHF. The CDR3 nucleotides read TGTGCCTGGAGCCGGGACAGTAATCAGCCCCAGCATTTT.